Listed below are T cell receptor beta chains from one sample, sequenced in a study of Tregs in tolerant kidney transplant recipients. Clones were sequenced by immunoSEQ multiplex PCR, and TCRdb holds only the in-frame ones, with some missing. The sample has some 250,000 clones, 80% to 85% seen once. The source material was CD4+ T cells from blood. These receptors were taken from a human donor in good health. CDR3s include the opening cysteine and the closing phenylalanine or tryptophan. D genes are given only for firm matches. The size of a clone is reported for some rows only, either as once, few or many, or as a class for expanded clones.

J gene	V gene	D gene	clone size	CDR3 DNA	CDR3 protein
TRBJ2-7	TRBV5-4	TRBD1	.	TGTGCCAGCAGTGAAGGGACAGGGGGCCGCTACGAGCAGTACTTC	CASSEGTGGRYEQYF
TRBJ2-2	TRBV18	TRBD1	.	TGTGCCAGCTCACAGGGGGCAGGAAAGAACACCGGGGAGCTGTTTTTT	CASSQGAGKNTGELFF
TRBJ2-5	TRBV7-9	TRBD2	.	TGTGCCAGCAGCCGAAGGCCTAGCGGACAAGAGACCCAGTACTTC	CASSRRPSGQETQYF
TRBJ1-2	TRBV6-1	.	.	TGTGCCAGCAGTCCACAGGGCGTTAACTATGGCTACACCTTC	CASSPQGVNYGYTF
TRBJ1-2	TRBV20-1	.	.	TGCAGTGAAAGTGCTAACTATGGCTACACCTTC	CSESANYGYTF
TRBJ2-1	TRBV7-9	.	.	TGTGCCAGCAGCAGGGGCTCGGTGGGGGATGAGCAGTTCTTC	CASSRGSVGDEQFF
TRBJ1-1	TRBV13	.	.	TGTGCCAGCAGCTTGGGTTCAGGGAAAGGTGAAGCTTTCTTT	CASSLGSGKGEAFF
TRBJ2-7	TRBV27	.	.	TGTGCCAGCAGTCCGCGCGGGGCCCTACCCTCCTACGAGCAGTACTTC	CASSPRGALPSYEQYF
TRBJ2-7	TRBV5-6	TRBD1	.	TGTGCCAGCAGCCCCCAGAGGACAGGGGTTGTCGAGCAGTACTTC	CASSPQRTGVVEQYF
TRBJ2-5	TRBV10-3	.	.	TGTGCCATCAGTGAAGGAGGAGGAGGGGGGGAGACCCAGTACTTC	CAISEGGGGGETQYF
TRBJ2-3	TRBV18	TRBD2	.	TGTGCCAGCTCACCAGAATGGCTAGCGGCGGATACGCAGTATTTT	CASSPEWLAADTQYF
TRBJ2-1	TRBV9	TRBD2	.	TGTGCCAGCAGCGTAAATAGCGGGAGGGCCTCCAATGAGCAGTTCTTC	CASSVNSGRASNEQFF
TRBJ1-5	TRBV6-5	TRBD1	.	TGTGCCAGCAGCGCTTTGACAGGGCCTAATCAGCCCCAGCATTTT	CASSALTGPNQPQHF
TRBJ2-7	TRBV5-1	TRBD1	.	TGCGCCAGCAGCTTGAGGACAGGCCGCTCCTACGAGCAGTACTTC	CASSLRTGRSYEQYF
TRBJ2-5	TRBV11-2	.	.	TGTGCCAGCAGCTCGGGACTCAGTGAGACCCAGTACTTC	CASSSGLSETQYF
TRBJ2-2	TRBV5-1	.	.	TGCGCCAGCAGCAAGGAGCAGGGTCGGACCGGGGAGCTGTTTTTT	CASSKEQGRTGELFF
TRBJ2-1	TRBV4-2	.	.	TGTGCCAGCAGCCAAGCCGGGCGGGACGATGAGCAGTTCTTC	CASSQAGRDDEQFF
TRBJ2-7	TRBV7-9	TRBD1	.	TGTGCCAGCAGCTTAGTTGGGACAGAAACCTACGAGCAGTACTTC	CASSLVGTETYEQYF
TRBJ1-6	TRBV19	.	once	TGTGCCAGTGGCACCACCAGTAATTCACCCCTCCACTTT	CASGTTSNSPLHF
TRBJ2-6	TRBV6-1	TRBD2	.	TGTGCCAGCAGTGCGACTAGCGGACTCATCCGCTCTGGGGCCAACGTCCTGACTTTC	CASSATSGLIRSGANVLTF
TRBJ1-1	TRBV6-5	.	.	TGTGCCAGCACAGACCGGTACACTGAAGCTTTCTTT	CASTDRYTEAFF
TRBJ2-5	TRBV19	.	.	TGTGCCAGTAGTACTACTGACAGGTACCAAGAGACCCAGTACTTC	CASSTTDRYQETQYF
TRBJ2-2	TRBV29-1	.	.	TGCAGCGTTCGTACGACGGGAACCGGGGAGCTGTTTTTT	CSVRTTGTGELFF
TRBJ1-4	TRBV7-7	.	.	TGTGCTAGCAGCTTGCAGCCTAATGAAAAACTGTTTTTT	CASSLQPNEKLFF
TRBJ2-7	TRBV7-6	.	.	TGTGCCAGCAGCTTATCTCGGTCGTCCTACGAGCAGTACTTC	CASSLSRSSYEQYF
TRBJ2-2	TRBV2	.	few	TGTGCCAGCAGCCAATGGATCGGGGAGCTGTTTTTT	CASSQWIGELFF
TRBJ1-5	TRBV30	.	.	TGTGCCTGGAGTGTAACTAGCAATCAGCCCCAGCATTTT	CAWSVTSNQPQHF
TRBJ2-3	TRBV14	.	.	TGTGCCAGCAGCCAAGATTCAGTCGTAGCGGTGAGGTCCGTTACGCAGTATTTT	CASSQDSVVAVRSVTQYF
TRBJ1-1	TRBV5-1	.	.	TGCGCCAGCAGCCTCAGATTGGGGAACACTGAAGCTTTCTTT	CASSLRLGNTEAFF
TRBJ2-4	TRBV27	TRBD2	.	TGTGCCAGCAGTCCCCGTGGGGGGGGCAAAAACATTCAGTACTTC	CASSPRGGGKNIQYF
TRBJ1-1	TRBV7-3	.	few	TGTGCCAGCAGCCCCCAACCGGGGACTGAAGCTTTCTTT	CASSPQPGTEAFF
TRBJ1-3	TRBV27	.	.	TGTGCCAGCAGTTTACAGGGGTCGGTAAACACCATATATTTT	CASSLQGSVNTIYF
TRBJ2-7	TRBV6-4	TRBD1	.	TGTGCCAGCAGTCCTGACAGGGCGGTCAACGAGCAGTACTTC	CASSPDRAVNEQYF
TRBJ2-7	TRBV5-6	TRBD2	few	TGTGCCAGCAGCCCCTTGGGACTAGCGGGAGACGAGCAGTACTTC	CASSPLGLAGDEQYF
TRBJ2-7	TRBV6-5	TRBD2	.	TGTGCCAGCACCGATAGCGGGCCTCCCTACGAGCAGTACTTC	CASTDSGPPYEQYF
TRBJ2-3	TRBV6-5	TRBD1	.	TGTGCCAGCAGTTACTCGACAGGGGTCGGTACGCAGTATTTT	CASSYSTGVGTQYF
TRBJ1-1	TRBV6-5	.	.	TGTGCCAGCAGTTACTCGAGTACAGGGAACACTGAAGCTTTCTTT	CASSYSSTGNTEAFF
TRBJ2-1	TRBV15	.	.	TGTGCCACCAGTCAGTCGAGGGGGGGAAATGAGCAGTTCTTC	CATSQSRGGNEQFF
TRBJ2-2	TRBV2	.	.	TGTGCCAGCAGTGAAGACACCTACACCGGGGAGCTGTTTTTT	CASSEDTYTGELFF
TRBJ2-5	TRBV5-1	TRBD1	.	TGCGCCAGCAGCTTGATGGGCCGGGACAGTCAAGAGACCCAGTACTTC	CASSLMGRDSQETQYF
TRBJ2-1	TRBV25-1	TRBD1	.	TGTGCCAGCCACGCAGGACAGGGCTACAATGAGCAGTTCTTC	CASHAGQGYNEQFF
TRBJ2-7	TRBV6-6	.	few	TGTGCCAGCAGTCCCGTTGACAGCCACGAGCAGTACTTC	CASSPVDSHEQYF
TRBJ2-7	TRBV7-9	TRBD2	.	TGTGCCAGCAGCCGGCCCGGGACTAGCGGGAGCGAGCAGTACTTC	CASSRPGTSGSEQYF
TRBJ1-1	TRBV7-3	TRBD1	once	TGTGCCAGCAGCGCAGAAGGACAGGGAGGCACTGAAGCTTTCTTT	CASSAEGQGGTEAFF
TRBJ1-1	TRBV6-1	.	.	TGTGCCAGCGTAAATCTCCAGAACACTGAAGCTTTCTTT	CASVNLQNTEAFF